This TCR beta chain was captured in a study of shared clonotypes between healthy human individuals. Notes on the study in general: Sampling used blood alone; tissue repertoires probably differ.

Germline loops: CDR1 SGHRS, CDR2 YFSETQ. The J segment lost 5 bases and the V segment lost 2 bases, leaving 9 bases of the junction unmatched. The CDR3 contains 15 residues. In this sample, this clone turned up a few times. The antigen remains unidentified. Clones were sequenced by immunoSEQ multiplex PCR, and TCRdb holds only the in-frame ones, with some missing. This sample has roughly 330,000 clones, with around two thirds found just once. The V gene is TRBV5-1, the J gene TRBJ1-2, with TRBD1 matching 7 bases. This TCR derives from a man aged 30 to 45 in good health. Sequencing used memory CD4+ T cells sorted from blood. The subset: CD45RA-negative fraction. The CDR3 sequence is CASSLDRDAQYGYTF. The CDR3 DNA sequence: TGCGCCAGCAGCTTAGACAGGGACGCCCAGTATGGCTACACCTTC.